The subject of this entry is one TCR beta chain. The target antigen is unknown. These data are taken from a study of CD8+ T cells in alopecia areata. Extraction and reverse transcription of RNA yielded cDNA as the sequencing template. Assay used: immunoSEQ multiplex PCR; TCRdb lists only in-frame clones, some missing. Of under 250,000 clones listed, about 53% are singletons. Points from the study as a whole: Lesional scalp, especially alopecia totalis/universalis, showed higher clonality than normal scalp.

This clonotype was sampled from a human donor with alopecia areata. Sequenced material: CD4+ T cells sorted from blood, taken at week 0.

The DNA of the CDR3 is TGTGCCAGCAGCGTAGAGGTGAACACCGGGGAGCTGTTTTTT. It is translated as CASSVEVNTGELFF. The gene calls are TRBV7-9 and TRBJ2-2; no clear D. The CDR3 is 14 residues long. In germline, CDR1 is SEHNR, CDR2 FQNEAQ (reference sequence). The ends were cut back, 5 bases at V and 1 base at J, with 8 bases in the middle. Full variable domain (remainder filled in from reference TRBV7-9 and TRBJ2-2): DTGVSQNPRHKITKRGQNVTFRCDPISEHNRLYWYRQTLGQGPEFLTYFQNEAQLEKSRLLSDRFSAERPKGSFSTLEIQRTEQGDSAMYLCASSVEVNTGELFFGEGSRLTVL.